Shown below are 16 T cell receptor beta chains from a single sample sequenced in a study of blood T cell repertoires in COVID-19. TCRdb's table, derived via immunoSEQ multiplex PCR, lists solely in-frame clones and lacks some. The sample lists some 250,000 clones; about 80% were seen once. Material: peripheral blood. The source of these receptors is a man in his thirties or forties who had recovered from COVID-19.

The chain carries TRBV28 and TRBJ1-6, with D perhaps matching TRBD1 (5 bases). Germline V gene sequence: CDR1 MDHEN, CDR2 SYDVKM. The CDR3 runs 13 residues. The V end lost 2 bases, the J end lost 9 bases, and 8 bases lay between the germline ends. CDR3: CASSLRQISPLHF. The CDR3 DNA sequence: TGTGCCAGCAGTTTAAGACAGATTTCACCCCTCCACTTT.

The rearrangement links TRBV18 to TRBJ2-5, with D uncertain. This CDR3 spans 13 amino acids. CDR1 and CDR2 from the germline V gene are KGHSH and LQKENI. The germline V and J ends were trimmed by 1 base and 5 bases, with 8 bases remaining between them. The CDR3 DNA sequence: TGTGCCAGCTCACCACGGCGAGGTGAGACCCAGTACTTC. Encoded protein: CASSPRRGETQYF. Drawing the rest from reference TRBV18 and TRBJ2-5, the complete variable domain is NAGVMQNPRHLVRRRGQEARLRCSPMKGHSHVYWYRQLPEEGLKFMVYLQKENIIDESGMPKERFSAEFPKEGPSILRIQQVVRGDSAAYFCASSPRRGETQYFGPGTRLLVL.

The chain employs TRBV7-9 and TRBJ2-5; D is ambiguous. In germline, CDR1 is SEHNR, CDR2 FQNEAQ (reference sequence). This CDR3 region has 13 residues. V was shortened by 0 bases and J by 2 bases, with 4 bases between the two germline ends. CDR3 DNA: TGTGCCAGCAGCTTAGCGTATCAAGAGACCCAGTACTTC. It translates to CASSLAYQETQYF.

The chain has TRBV11-2 and TRBJ2-5, with TRBD2 as a possible D gene (6 bases). Germline V lookup: CDR1 SGHAT, CDR2 FQNNGV. Trimming pared 6 bases from V and 2 bases from J, leaving 10 bases between. This CDR3 contains 13 residues. CDR3 in DNA: TGTGCCAGCAGTTCAGGGAGGCAAGAGACCCAGTACTTC. It is translated as CASSSGRQETQYF.

The chain joins TRBV19 to TRBJ2-3, with 9 bases fitting TRBD2. V was clipped by 5 bases and J by 0 bases; unmatched bases: 9. Looked up from germline, CDR1 is LNHDA and CDR2 is SQIVND (reference sequence). This CDR3 is built from 17 residues. The CDR3 region is CASSGLAGKTSTDTQYF. CDR3 in DNA: TGTGCCAGTAGTGGGCTAGCGGGAAAAACTAGCACAGATACGCAGTATTTT.

The rearrangement uses TRBV2 and TRBJ1-4; 7 bases are shared with TRBD1. V shed 3 bases, J shed 11 bases, and the junction held 24 bases outside the gene matches. The CDR3 consists of 19 residues. Germline-derived CDR1 and CDR2 are SNHLY and FYNNEI. CDR3 nucleotides: TGTGCCAGCAGTGATTTACCGTCCCCCACAGGGGTCCGGTATAGCAAACTGTTTTTT. Protein sequence: CASSDLPSPTGVRYSKLFF.

This chain links TRBV5-1 with TRBJ2-7; the match to TRBD1 covers 10 bases. Germline V CDR1 and CDR2: SGHRS, YFSETQ. The CDR3 sequence is 16 residues long. The V segment lost 7 bases and the J segment 3 bases; nucleotides outside the gene matches: 13. In nucleotides, the CDR3 is TGCGCCAGCGCCCCAGGGACAGGGGCTCATCTCTACGAGCAGTACTTC. Translation gives CASAPGTGAHLYEQYF.

This clone was counted a single time. V gene TRBV4-1 combines with J gene TRBJ2-7; TRBD2 aligns across 9 bases. The CDR3 has 17 amino acids. Germline V gene lookup returns CDR1 MGHRA and CDR2 YSYEKL. V lost 1 base and J lost 0; bases outside the gene matches: 7. CDR3 region: CASSQGGSGGLSYEQYF. The CDR3 nucleotides read TGCGCCAGCAGCCAAGGGGGTAGCGGGGGCCTCTCCTACGAGCAGTACTTC.

This chain joins TRBV6-6 and TRBJ1-5; the D gene is possibly TRBD1 (6 bases). Germline CDR1 MNHNY, CDR2 SVGAGI (reference sequence). The CDR3 consists of 19 residues. Trimming pared 5 bases from V and 9 bases from J, leaving 32 bases between. CDR3 amino acids: CASSQPLQGDSKNKAPQHF. The CDR3 bases are TGTGCCAGCAGTCAGCCGCTACAGGGAGACTCGAAAAATAAGGCGCCCCAGCATTTT.

The V call is TRBV5-4, the J call TRBJ2-1; 11 nucleotides match TRBD1. The CDR3 is 16 amino acids. In germline, CDR1 is SGHNT, CDR2 YYREEE (reference sequence). Losses at the gene ends were 4 bases for V and 0 bases for J; bases not matched to a gene: 3. The CDR3 is CASSTGQGGSYNEQFF. CDR3 sequence (DNA): TGTGCCAGCAGCACGGGACAGGGGGGCTCCTACAATGAGCAGTTCTTC.

V and J are TRBV18 and TRBJ1-6; no firm D call. The CDR3 is 12 residues long. V lost 6 bases and J lost 12, with 12 bases in between. Germline assignment: CDR1 KGHSH and CDR2 LQKENI. CDR3 DNA sequence: TGTGCCAGCTCTCTTAACGCCGGACCCCTCCACTTT. This translates into CASSLNAGPLHF.

V is TRBV6-5 and J is TRBJ1-1, with D uncertain. CDR3 size: 13 residues. Deletions cut 6 bases from V and 0 bases from J, with 8 bases between. The V gene's germline CDR1 is MNHEY and CDR2 SVGAGI. The CDR3 DNA reads as TGTGCCAGCAGGGTCGGGGTGAACACTGAAGCTTTCTTT. Translating it yields CASRVGVNTEAFF.

V gene TRBV19 combines with J gene TRBJ2-5, with D possibly matching TRBD1 (6 bases). V was clipped by 6 bases and J by 2 bases, with 10 bases between them. In germline, CDR1 is LNHDA, CDR2 SQIVND (reference sequence). The CDR3 has 13 amino acids. The CDR3 DNA reads TGTGCCAGTAGAATTCAGGGGCAAGAGACCCAGTACTTC. As protein: CASRIQGQETQYF.

The V gene is TRBV6-5, the J gene TRBJ2-7, with 7 bases lining up with TRBD1. CDR3 size: 15 residues. The junction had 11 bases not matched to a gene; V was cut back by 6 bases and J by 3 bases. Germline V gene lookup returns CDR1 MNHEY and CDR2 SVGAGI. CDR3 in DNA: TGTGCCAGCAGCCCAACCGGGACAGACTACTACGAGCAGTACTTC. The encoded protein is CASSPTGTDYYEQYF.

The rearrangement links TRBV29-1 to TRBJ1-1; 7 bases match TRBD1. J lost 5 bases, V lost 7 bases, and 10 bases had no gene match. This CDR3 spans 13 amino acids. CDR1 is SQVTM, CDR2 ANQGSEA, per germline. In DNA, the CDR3 is TGCAGCGCCCTACAGGGGATAGAAACTGAAGCTTTCTTT. As protein: CSALQGIETEAFF.

The chain carries TRBV3-1 (or the pseudogene TRBV3-2) and TRBJ2-3, with D uncertain. Trimming took 4 bases from V and 4 from J, leaving 15 bases between them. This CDR3 is 15 amino acids long. CDR1 and CDR2 from the germline V gene are LGHDT and YNNKEL (reference sequence). CDR3 loop: CASSPTPYFADTQYF. CDR3 DNA sequence: TGTGCCAGCAGCCCCACCCCCTACTTCGCAGATACGCAGTATTTT.